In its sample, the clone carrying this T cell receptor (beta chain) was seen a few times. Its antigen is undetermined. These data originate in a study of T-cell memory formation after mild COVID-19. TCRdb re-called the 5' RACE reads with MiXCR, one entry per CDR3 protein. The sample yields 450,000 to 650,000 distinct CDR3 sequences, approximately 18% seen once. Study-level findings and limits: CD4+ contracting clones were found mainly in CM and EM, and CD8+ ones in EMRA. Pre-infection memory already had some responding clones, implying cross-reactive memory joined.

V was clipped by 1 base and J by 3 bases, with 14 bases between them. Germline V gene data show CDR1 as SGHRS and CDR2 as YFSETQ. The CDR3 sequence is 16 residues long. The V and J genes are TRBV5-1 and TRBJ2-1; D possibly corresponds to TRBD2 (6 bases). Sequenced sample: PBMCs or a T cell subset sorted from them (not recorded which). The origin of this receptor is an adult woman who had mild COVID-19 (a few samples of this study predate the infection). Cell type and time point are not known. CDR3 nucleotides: TGCGCCAGCAGCTTGTTCCAGGGAGGAGGCTACAATGAGCAGTTCTTC. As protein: CASSLFQGGGYNEQFF.